This T cell receptor beta chain was captured by sequencing in a study of cytomegalovirus exposure and HLA in healthy donors (dated by TCRdb to the late 2010s). Turning to the overall study: The roughly 670 repertoires of the first cohort and the roughly 120 validation repertoires were produced on the same platform, according to a later analysis. The aim of the study was to test whether cataloging public T cell receptors could identify signatures of past pathogen exposure. The study combined high-throughput TCR immunosequencing, statistical association of individual TCRs with disease status, and machine learning to predict cytomegalovirus infection status. In addition to the first cohort of roughly 700 subjects, a separate validation cohort of 120 different subjects was used.

General study outcomes and caveats: Subsequent analysis determined that TCRs grouped into clusters in the first cohort also showed a tendency toward co-occurrence across the 90 to 150 validation repertoires, and 94% of cluster scores exceeded 0. The authors suggested that the approach could potentially be generalized to other disease states and immunological phenotypes. The classifier was reported to diagnose cytomegalovirus status with high specificity and sensitivity in both the original cohort and the validation cohort. Most TCR sequences were seen in very few donors, while some public TCRs were found in many individuals. A total of roughly 160 TCR beta chains were listed by the study as associated with cytomegalovirus. All 120 or so repertoires were used to score co-occurrence in the validation cohort in a later analysis, because that analysis had no HLA typing for the cohort. In vitro tests confirmed that a few of the cytomegalovirus-associated TCR beta chains recognize cytomegalovirus antigens.

Worth noting for this clone: There is no known antigen for this receptor. The record has no base qualities; no much larger clone is one base away.

The method was the immunoSEQ multiplex PCR assay. The source study handled its data this way. A statistical classification framework was developed to diagnose cytomegalovirus status using the catalog of TCR beta chain sequences. As stored in TCRdb, this immuneACCESS dataset retains in-frame rearrangements with V and J assigned. A fraction of the clones does not appear; measured against another copy, unresolved V genes explain less than half of the discrepancy, and the remainder lacks a known reason. The V and J calls and clone size were taken over from that table, and D and trimming were inferred from the DNA. The sample records 150,000 to 160,000 clones, 70% to 90% of which are singletons. The ten largest clones add up to 2.1% of the sample. The germline V gene gives CDR1 as MNHEY and CDR2 as SVGAGI. V is shortened by 6 bases, J by 1 base, and the region joining them spans 15 bases. The CDR3 runs 15 amino acids, cysteine and phenylalanine included. Only CDR3 DNA remains: 45 bases, in frame from the first base.

Separate from the approximately 670-subject first cohort, the validation cohort of 90 to 150 subjects was the group to which the donors belonged. The sequenced sample consisted of PBMCs. The chain employs TRBV6-5 and TRBJ1-1, with TRBD1 as a weak D call on 6 bases. The receptor was isolated from a human donor in good health. The DNA sequence is as follows: TGTGCCAGCAGCCGCAACAGGGCCGAGAACACTGAAGCTTTCTTT. Its protein is CASSRNRAENTEAFF.